The sample holds a few counts of the clone carrying this T cell receptor beta chain. The antigen is not known. Trimming removed 4 bases from V and 5 bases from J; junction bases left unmatched: 7. Looked up from germline, CDR1 is DFQATT and CDR2 is SNEGSKA (reference sequence). The CDR3 is 15 amino acids. Quantitative molecular-barcoded 5'-RACE generated the TCR beta libraries. A single record per CDR3 protein comes from TCRdb applying MiXCR to the 5' RACE reads. The sample records about 750,000 distinct CDR3 sequences, around 19% being singletons. The sample belongs to a study of CD8 T cells in ankylosing spondylitis. Findings of the study overall: A TCR beta motif of several highly homologous variants appeared characteristic of ankylosing spondylitis blood.

The sample taken for sequencing was blood, either unsorted or a sorted T cell fraction (not recorded which). V and J are TRBV20-1 and TRBJ2-2; 10 bases fit TRBD2. The TCR originated in a male donor with ankylosing spondylitis. The CDR3 is CSATRSGGGTGELFF. DNA for the CDR3: TGCAGTGCTACAAGGAGCGGGGGGGGGACCGGGGAGCTGTTTTTT.